This TCR beta chain was captured by sequencing in a study of metastatic and nonmetastatic thyroid tumors. Study as a whole: Repertoire data that came from the blood and tumor or nodule tissue of malignant and benign thyroid patients were compared.

The CDR3 is 16 residues long. Trimming stripped 2 bases from V and 5 bases from J, with 18 bases between. Per the germline V gene, CDR1 is KGHSH and CDR2 is LQKENI. This clone came up many times. No patient received treatment before thyroid surgery. TCRdb re-clonotyped the PCR reads via MiXCR. The sample records 23,000 or so clones, 13% being singletons. The source is a female donor with papillary thyroid cancer or a benign thyroid nodule (not recorded which). Some clones in this sample may be carry-over from other donors' samples. The sample was blood. V is TRBV18 and J is TRBJ2-5; D is possibly TRBD1 (7 bases). The DNA for the CDR3 is TGTGCCAGCTCACCATGGAGGGGGCCCAGAGGCGAGACCCAGTACTTC. Its protein product is CASSPWRGPRGETQYF.